The 27 T cell receptor beta chains below come from one sample, sequenced in a study of T cells after yellow fever vaccination. TCRdb ran MiXCR on the 5' RACE reads and lists one entry per CDR3 protein. In the table there are 500,000 to 650,000 distinct CDR3 sequences, roughly 13% of which are singletons. The specimen was PBMCs, collected on the day of the yellow fever booster vaccination. These receptors were obtained from a man aged 30 to 39 who received the YFV17D yellow fever vaccine.

The gene calls are TRBV20-1 and TRBJ1-5, with a weak D call TRBD1 (5 bases). Germline CDR1 is DFQATT and CDR2 is SNEGSKA (reference sequence). V was trimmed by 5 bases and J by 4 bases, leaving 12 bases between them. CDR3 size: 13 residues. The CDR3 region is CSAYDGGNQPQHF. The CDR3 DNA sequence: TGCAGTGCTTATGACGGGGGGAATCAGCCCCAGCATTTT.

This clonotype was observed a few times. The genes are TRBV29-1 and TRBJ1-1; possibly TRBD1 for D (5 bases). The CDR3 length is 14 residues. Germline V gene lookup returns CDR1 SQVTM and CDR2 ANQGSEA. Trimming pared 6 bases from V and 4 bases from J, leaving 18 bases between. The CDR3 coding sequence is TGCAGCGTGGGACGGCCCCTGTCGGGCACTGAAGCTTTCTTT. Protein: CSVGRPLSGTEAFF.

The gene calls are TRBV10-3 and TRBJ2-5; D gene unclear. Germline V gene lookup returns CDR1 ENHRY and CDR2 SYGVKD. The CDR3 covers 13 residues. V gave up 6 bases and J gave up 5 bases, with 13 bases separating them. This chain's CDR3 is CAISQLLSETQYF. In DNA, the CDR3 is TGTGCCATCAGCCAACTACTTAGTGAGACCCAGTACTTC.

The gene calls are TRBV28 and TRBJ2-7; unclear D gene. Looked up from germline, CDR1 is MDHEN and CDR2 is SYDVKM. Trimming took 5 bases from V and 2 from J, leaving 13 bases between them. The CDR3 contains 14 residues. CDR3 residues: CASSTGTEAYEQYF. The CDR3 nucleotides are TGTGCCAGCAGTACCGGAACAGAAGCCTACGAGCAGTACTTC.

This chain uses TRBV6-4 with TRBJ2-2; 12 positions agree with TRBD2. V gave up 3 bases and J gave up 6 bases; unmatched junction bases: 2. There are 15 residues in the CDR3. Germline V lookup: CDR1 MRHNA, CDR2 SNTAGT. CDR3 DNA: TGTGCCAGCAGTGAGGGACTAGCGGGTTCCGGGGAGCTGTTTTTT. Translating it yields CASSEGLAGSGELFF.

The gene calls are TRBV12-3 or TRBV12-4 and TRBJ1-1, with unresolved D. Trimming pared 6 bases from V and 8 bases from J, leaving 13 bases between. The CDR3 covers 12 residues. The CDR3: CASSNNFKEAFF. In DNA, the CDR3 is TGTGCCAGCAGCAATAATTTTAAGGAAGCTTTCTTT.

The gene calls are TRBV23-1 and TRBJ2-7; D is perhaps TRBD1 (5 bases). TRBV23-1 is known as an ORF, though its function is uncertain. The V and J ends lost 4 bases and 0 bases respectively, with 13 bases between them. The CDR3 is 15 residues long. CDR3 protein: CASSPEGAASYEQYF. CDR3 DNA: TGCGCCAGCAGTCCGGAAGGGGCTGCCTCCTACGAGCAGTACTTC.

V is TRBV28 and J is TRBJ2-1; 9 nucleotides align to TRBD1. Germline values: CDR1 MDHEN, CDR2 SYDVKM. V lost 6 bases and J lost 8; bases outside the gene matches: 14. This CDR3 spans 16 amino acids. The chain's CDR3 is CASRKQGQGSFDEQFF. The CDR3 DNA reads TGTGCCAGCAGGAAGCAGGGACAGGGTAGTTTCGATGAGCAGTTCTTC.

The J gene is TRBJ1-1, the V gene TRBV5-4; tentative D call: TRBD1 (5 bases). V lost 2 bases to trimming and J lost 2 bases, with 10 bases between them. This CDR3 comprises 14 residues. Germline CDR1 and CDR2: SGHNT and YYREEE (reference sequence). As DNA, the CDR3 is TGTGCCAGCAGCTTTTTGGGGGACAACACTGAAGCTTTCTTT. Residues: CASSFLGDNTEAFF.

This clonotype was detected a few times. The chain uses TRBV29-1 and TRBJ2-7, with a tentative D call TRBD1 (5 bases). V lost 7 bases to trimming and J lost 2 bases, with 12 bases between them. Germline CDR1 reads SQVTM; CDR2 reads ANQGSEA. This CDR3 region has 12 residues. CDR3: CSAEDSTYEQYF. The DNA of the CDR3 is TGCAGCGCCGAAGACAGTACCTACGAGCAGTACTTC.

This clonotype was counted only a few times. The genes are TRBV12-3 or TRBV12-4 and TRBJ1-4, with TRBD1 matching 7 bases. The CDR3 runs to 14 residues. The J segment lost 6 bases and the V segment lost 6 bases, leaving 7 bases of the junction unmatched. The CDR3 DNA sequence: TGTGCCAGCAGAGCCCGGGACAGCGATGAAAAACTGTTTTTT. This gives the protein CASRARDSDEKLFF.

The rearrangement uses TRBV11-2 and TRBJ2-1; D is uncertain. V lost 3 bases, J lost 4 bases, and 7 bases lay in between. Per the germline V gene, CDR1 is SGHAT and CDR2 is FQNNGV. The CDR3 extends over 13 amino acids. Here the CDR3 DNA reads TGTGCCAGCAGCTTCAGCCCATACAATGAGCAGTTCTTC. Amino acid sequence: CASSFSPYNEQFF.

This clonotype has ten or more counts. This chain connects TRBV20-1 to TRBJ2-5; perhaps TRBD2 as D (7 bases). Trimming pared 2 bases from V and 7 bases from J, leaving 17 bases between. The germline gives CDR1 DFQATT, CDR2 SNEGSKA (reference sequence). CDR3 length: 14 residues. The CDR3 loop is CSARSPGGPGTQYF. DNA of the CDR3: TGCAGTGCTAGATCCCCCGGGGGGCCAGGGACCCAGTACTTC.

CDR3 bases: TGCAGCGCTGGAGGGGGCAGTCAGCCCCAGCATTTT. Translated, it gives CSAGGGSQPQHF. This chain uses TRBV29-1 with TRBJ1-5, with 7 bases lining up with TRBD1. CDR1 and CDR2 (germline): SQVTM, ANQGSEA. The CDR3 covers 12 residues. Losses at the gene ends were 7 bases for V and 6 bases for J; bases not matched to a gene: 6.

This clonotype was found many times. This chain links TRBV29-1 with TRBJ1-1, with D unresolved. The CDR3 loop spans 12 amino acids. Trimming took off 1 base at V and 4 bases at J, with 7 bases between the two ends. Germline V gene lookup returns CDR1 SQVTM and CDR2 ANQGSEA. The CDR3, as DNA: TGCAGCGTTGAAGCGTTGAGCACTGAAGCTTTCTTT. As protein: CSVEALSTEAFF.

This chain uses TRBV14 with TRBJ2-3; TRBD2 agrees at 8 bases. The V gene end was trimmed by 3 bases and the J gene end by 11 bases; junction bases not matched to a gene: 10. This CDR3 has 14 amino acids. Germline V gives CDR1 SGHDN, CDR2 FVKESK. CDR3 nucleotides: TGTGCCAGCAGCCAGCAGCACGCGGGAGGTGAGCAGTATTTT. Translation: CASSQQHAGGEQYF.

This clonotype was detected only a few times. The chain carries TRBV6-5 and TRBJ2-7; 7 bases map to TRBD1. Germline lookup yields CDR1 MNHEY and CDR2 SVGAGI. The CDR3 is 14 residues long. The V and J ends lost 2 bases and 4 bases, in that order; junction bases with no gene match: 5. CDR3 coding DNA: TGTGCCAGCAGTTACGACAGGGAAAATTACGAGCAGTACTTC. It is translated as CASSYDRENYEQYF.

The J gene is TRBJ1-3, the V gene TRBV12-3 or TRBV12-4; D gene ambiguous. V dropped 3 bases and J dropped 1 base, with 7 bases sitting between them. The CDR3 has 14 residues. The CDR3 nucleotides read TGTGCCAGCAGTTTTGCAGAGTCTGGAAACACCATATATTTT. Its protein is CASSFAESGNTIYF.

This clonotype was counted many times. The V call is TRBV12-3 or TRBV12-4, the J call TRBJ2-2; perhaps D is TRBD1 or TRBD2 (5 bases each). Trimming shortened V by 4 bases and J by 4 bases, and 13 bases separated the two germline ends. This CDR3 is 15 amino acids long. This CDR3 reads CASSSRGALTGELFF. In nucleotides, the CDR3 is TGTGCCAGCAGTTCGCGAGGGGCCCTCACCGGGGAGCTGTTTTTT.

This clonotype appeared a few times. This chain uses TRBV4-3 with TRBJ2-1; 7 bases are shared with TRBD1. The CDR3 is 17 residues long. With V trimmed by 4 bases and J by 6 bases, 15 bases remained unmatched. The germline V gene encodes CDR1 LGHNA and CDR2 YSLEER. CDR3 sequence reads: CASSREPWDREINEQFF. DNA for the CDR3: TGCGCCAGCAGCCGGGAACCTTGGGACAGAGAGATCAATGAGCAGTTCTTC.

The chain has TRBV12-3 or TRBV12-4 and TRBJ2-7; tentative D call: TRBD1 (6 bases). This CDR3 comprises 13 residues. Trimming shortened V by 5 bases and J by 6 bases, and 14 bases separated the two germline ends. As DNA, the CDR3 is TGTGCCAGCAGTCGAACAGGGTTCCTCGAGCAGTACTTC. Its protein is CASSRTGFLEQYF.

This rearrangement joins TRBV20-1 to TRBJ2-5; 8 positions match TRBD1. This CDR3 is built from 13 residues. V trimming: 4 bases; J trimming: 5 bases; junction bases outside the gene matches: 6. The V gene's germline CDR1 is DFQATT and CDR2 SNEGSKA (reference sequence). The CDR3, as DNA: TGCAGTGCTACCCGGACAGGGCGGGAGACCCAGTACTTC. Its translation is CSATRTGRETQYF.

The chain joins TRBV6-5 to TRBJ1-2; D remains ambiguous. Per germline, CDR1 MNHEY and CDR2 SVGAGI. This CDR3 is 16 amino acids long. Trimming cost V 4 bases and J 6 bases, with 21 bases left between them. CDR3 region: CASSSPSGWFLNGYTF. The CDR3 nucleotides read TGTGCCAGCAGTTCCCCAAGCGGGTGGTTCCTTAATGGCTACACCTTC.

This clonotype was counted a few times. The chain employs TRBV4-3 and TRBJ1-2, with D maybe TRBD1 (5 bases). V lost 4 bases and J lost 8, with 17 bases in between. The CDR3 is 14 residues long. Germline CDR1 LGHNA, CDR2 YSLEER. Written as DNA, the CDR3 is TGCGCCAGCAGCCCATCTCTAGGTGGGACCGGCTACACCTTC. Protein product: CASSPSLGGTGYTF.

Only a few counts were recorded for this clonotype. V and J are TRBV5-6 and TRBJ1-2, with no clear D. The V gene lost 2 bases and the J gene lost 10 bases, with 9 bases spanning the gap. Germline V lookup: CDR1 SGHDT, CDR2 YYEEEE. This CDR3 comprises 11 residues. This chain's CDR3 is CASSFGPDYTF. The DNA for the CDR3 is TGTGCCAGCAGCTTCGGTCCAGACTACACCTTC.

The chain is built from TRBV7-2 and TRBJ2-1; 8 nucleotides line up with TRBD1. From germline, CDR1 is SGHTA and CDR2 FQGNSA. CDR3 length equals 14 residues. The V segment lost 0 bases and the J segment 16 bases; nucleotides outside the gene matches: 11. Written as DNA, the CDR3 is TGTGCCAGCAGCTTAGCGACAGGGGCGGATAGTTCATTCTTC. It yields the protein CASSLATGADSSFF.

The genes are TRBV7-2 and TRBJ2-5, with TRBD1 as a possible D gene (5 bases). The CDR3 consists of 15 residues. Germline V gene lookup returns CDR1 SGHTA and CDR2 FQGNSA. The V end was cut by 1 base, the J end by 2 bases, with 11 bases between. CDR3 protein: CASSLVTGPQETQYF. In DNA form, the CDR3 reads TGTGCCAGCAGCTTAGTAACAGGACCTCAAGAGACCCAGTACTTC.